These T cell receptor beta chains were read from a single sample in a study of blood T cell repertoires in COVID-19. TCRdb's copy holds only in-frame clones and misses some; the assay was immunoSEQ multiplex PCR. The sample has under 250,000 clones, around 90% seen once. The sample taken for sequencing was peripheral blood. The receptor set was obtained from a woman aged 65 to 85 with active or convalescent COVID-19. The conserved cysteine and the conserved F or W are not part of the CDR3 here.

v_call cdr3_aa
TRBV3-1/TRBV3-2 ASSQNTRGTEAF
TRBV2 ASRIPQGRGTEAF
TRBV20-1 SAEGDTEAF
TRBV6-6 ASSPADRVKSYEQY
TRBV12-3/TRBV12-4 ASSLSLNQPQH
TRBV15 ATSTREGSEAF
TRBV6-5 ASSPRQGWVTEAF
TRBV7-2 ASAPGGRSYGYT
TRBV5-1 ASSPTRTGGPSSTDTQY
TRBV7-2 ASSPFPDRTNEQF
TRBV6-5 ASSYSRPVSQPQH
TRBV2 ASSDRDFRWVDTEAF
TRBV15 ATSRQDSYNEQF
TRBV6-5 ASRPGNQPQH
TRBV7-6 ASSMTSGGTETQY
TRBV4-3 ASSQEQNEKLF
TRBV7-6 ASSLGVQAGGEKLF
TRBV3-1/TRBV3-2 ASSFRGAYNEQF
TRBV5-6 ASSLGRGRELF
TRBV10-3 AIKVRQGSNTEAF
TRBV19 ASTGQGLLKLF
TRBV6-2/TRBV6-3 ASSYPGVDTQY
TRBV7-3 ASSFGQFTDTQY
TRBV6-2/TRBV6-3 ASSKNSGTRATDTQY
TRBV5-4 ASSLWAGTGNSYEQY
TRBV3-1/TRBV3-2 ASSHDEENYGYT